This TCR beta chain was captured in a study of shared clonotypes between healthy human individuals (dated by TCRdb to 2019 to 2021). About the investigation overall: The cohort comprised a couple of women and three men aged 18 to 49 years. For each donor, CD4 naive and CD4 memory were each run on three plates, CD8 naive on two plates, and CD8 memory on one plate. To estimate repertoire size and how much clonotype sharing occurs between individuals, the study deeply sequenced the blood TCR repertoires of roughly 5 healthy adults. Different laboratories and diverse techniques were used to prepare libraries and sequence TCR repertoires, to increase sequencing depth and limit assay-specific biases. Per donor, leukapheresis produced somewhere between about 0.94 and 9.5 billion PBMCs.

This clone was counted only a few times. Its antigen is unknown. No quality values exist for individual bases; no much larger clone is one base distant. TCR CDR3 regions were amplified from genomic DNA by multiplex PCR using the deep immunoSEQ assay. Extracted genomic DNA from each cell subset was distributed evenly across all wells of several immunoSEQ 96-well plates, and each plate was treated as a replicate. For sorted subsets, around 200 ng genomic DNA, equal to 25,000 to 35,000 T cell genomes, was loaded into each replicate PCR. The purified libraries were quantified using a Qubit 3.0 fluorometer, sized with a Bioanalyzer 2100, and then quantified again using the KAPA Library Quantification kit. A separate single-read 150-cycle Illumina NextSeq 550 flow cell was used to sequence each immunoSEQ 96-well plate. The published analysis was carried out like this. The immunoSEQ output contained only junctional sequences without quality scores, so filtering could not match that applied to full-length reads. Sequences were annotated with PyIR, a Python wrapper for IgBLAST v1.9, and V/J genes and CDR3 were assigned using IMGT germline references. Any read was removed if the V/J assignment was weak (E-value above 1e-6), the CDR3 was missing, or the read contained stop codons, out-of-frame junctions, or ambiguous translated residues. V3J clonotypes were defined as sequences sharing the same inferred V gene, J gene, and CDR3 amino acid sequence. The percentage overlap between two repertoires was calculated by dividing the number of shared unique clonotypes by the size of the smaller repertoire. RTK rarefaction, the Chao1 estimator, and Recon v2.1 estimates of unobserved clonotypes were used to assess repertoire richness. For all TCRbeta clonotypes obtained by the gDNA method from a few donors, generation probabilities were computed with OLGA. In TCRdb, the immuneACCESS table is reduced to in-frame sequences with V and J assigned. These tables do not hold every clone; where another copy was compared, an unresolved V gene accounts for under half, and the others remain unexplained. The V and J calls and clone size were taken over from that table, and D and trimming were inferred from the DNA. The sample has 150,000 to 200,000 clones on record, about 93% of them singletons. The ten top clones hold 0.067% of the sample.

The CDR3 sequence holds 13 residues, the cysteine and phenylalanine included. Left in the record is the CDR3 DNA by itself, 39 bases read in frame from the first base. At the junction V is shortened by 2 bases and J by 2 bases; bases outside the gene matches: 3. CDR1 and CDR2 were assigned from the germline V gene (reference sequence) as GTSNPN and SVGIG. Summary of the overall study and its limitations: Larger estimated clonotype richness was generally found for naive subsets than for memory subsets. Compared with non-shared clonotypes, clonotypes shared by all four sorted-subset donors had higher generation probabilities. Rarefaction of sorted-subset datasets indicated incomplete sequencing despite the large sequencing depth. Only blood was sampled, and tissue TCR repertoires likely differ from those in blood. Around 5% of naive CD4, more than 3% of naive CD8, approximately 2% of memory CD4, and around 0.4% of memory CD8 clonotypes were shared across a handful of donors. The genetic and exposure-history diversity represented was limited by the small number of donors. Pairwise subsampling indicated that sequencing depth was expected to affect the degree of clonotype sharing among donors.

Donors were healthy HIV-negative adults with no recently reported acute infections or vaccinations. All donors were Caucasian adults living in Nashville, Tennessee, USA. Magnetic negative selection was used to enrich CD4+ T cells, after which naive cells were positively selected on CD45RA and the negative fraction became the memory subset. After blood collection by leukapheresis, PBMCs were isolated using Ficoll-Histopaque density gradient centrifugation and then cryopreserved in the vapor phase of liquid nitrogen. Analytical flow cytometry was used to check the purity and quantity of every magnetically sorted T cell population. From each sorted fraction, genomic DNA was isolated and quantified by UV absorbance on a Nanodrop 2000c.

The chain is encoded by TRBV30 joined to TRBJ2-7; TRBD1 matches 7 bases in the middle. Sequencing was carried out using naive CD4+ T cells sorted from blood. Interpreted using the paper, the cell subset or site label stands for: CD45RA+ positively selected. The clonotype originates from a young woman in good health. The DNA reads TGTGCCTGGAGTAGGGACAGAACCTACGAGCAGTACTTC. Translation gives CAWSRDRTYEQYF.